Presented here are 14 T cell receptor beta chains from one specimen sequenced in a study of T cell changes during pregnancy in multiple sclerosis. Using immunoSEQ multiplex PCR, the repertoire was profiled, and TCRdb retains in-frame clones only, with some absent. There are approximately 97,000 clones in the sample; approximately 90% occur only once, and approximately 0.76% lies in the top ten. This specimen consisted of peripheral blood, obtained in the second trimester of pregnancy. The source is a female donor in good health, enrolled as a control in a pregnancy study.

The V gene is TRBV9, the J gene TRBJ2-5; TRBD2 matches at 8 bases. V lost 3 bases, J lost 1 base, and 5 bases stayed unmatched. The germline V gene has CDR1 SGDLS and CDR2 YYNGEE. The CDR3 sequence is 15 residues long. CDR3 nucleotide sequence: TGTGCCAGCAGCGCCAAGCGGGGGACCCAAGAGACCCAGTACTTC. Translation gives CASSAKRGTQETQYF.

This chain links TRBV28 with TRBJ1-6, with TRBD1 as a possible D gene (5 bases). Trimming cost V 1 base and J 6 bases, with 16 bases left between them. This CDR3 comprises 17 residues. Germline CDR1 is MDHEN and CDR2 is SYDVKM. Here the CDR3 DNA reads TGTGCCAGCAGTTTATATTCCGCTAGGGGCAGTAATTCACCCCTCCACTTT. Encoded protein: CASSLYSARGSNSPLHF.

The rearrangement links TRBV28 to TRBJ1-2; the D is unclear. V lost 5 bases and J 6 bases, leaving 16 bases between the germline ends. This CDR3 comprises 14 residues. Germline V lookup: CDR1 MDHEN, CDR2 SYDVKM. This chain's CDR3 is CASSDPGARNGYTF. The CDR3, as DNA: TGTGCCAGCAGTGATCCGGGAGCACGCAATGGCTACACCTTC.

The chain combines TRBV28 with TRBJ2-1, with a tentative D call TRBD1 (5 bases). V was trimmed by 8 bases and J by 7 bases, leaving 12 bases between them. CDR3 length equals 12 residues. From germline, CDR1 is MDHEN and CDR2 SYDVKM. The CDR3 coding sequence is TGTGCCAGCGTACCAGGGCCAAATGAGCAGTTCTTC. Protein: CASVPGPNEQFF.

The chain employs TRBV13 and TRBJ2-7; 12 bases are a match to TRBD1. This CDR3 has 15 amino acids. The junction had 9 bases not matched to a gene; V was cut back by 5 bases and J by 7 bases. The germline CDR1 and CDR2 sequences are PRHDT and FYEKMQ (reference sequence). As DNA, the CDR3 is TGTGCCAGCAGCGATCGGGGACAGGGGGCGGGGGAGCAGTACTTC. Translating gives CASSDRGQGAGEQYF.

This sequence joins TRBV7-9 and TRBJ2-6, with TRBD1 matching over 9 bases. Germline trimming cut 3 bases from V and 0 bases from J; bases unmatched to any gene: 3. CDR3 length: 17 residues. The germline V gene has CDR1 SEHNR and CDR2 FQNEAQ (reference sequence). The CDR3 is CASSFPTGGSGANVLTF. DNA for the CDR3: TGTGCCAGCAGCTTCCCGACAGGGGGCTCTGGGGCCAACGTCCTGACTTTC.

This chain joins TRBV5-1 and TRBJ1-2, with D unclear. V was clipped by 0 bases and J by 1 base, with 13 bases between them. The CDR3 sequence is 16 residues long. CDR1 is SGHRS, CDR2 YFSETQ, per germline. The CDR3 is CASSLVDSQLNYGYTF. The CDR3 bases are TGCGCCAGCAGCTTGGTAGATAGCCAACTTAACTATGGCTACACCTTC. Filled out from reference TRBV5-1 and TRBJ1-2, the complete variable domain reads KAGVTQTPRYLIKTRGQQVTLSCSPISGHRSVSWYQQTPGQGLQFLFEYFSETQRNKGNFPGRFSGRQFSNSRSEMNVSTLELGDSALYLCASSLVDSQLNYGYTFGSGTRLTVV.

This chain joins TRBV5-1 and TRBJ1-1; 8 bases align to TRBD1. Germline V gives CDR1 SGHRS, CDR2 YFSETQ. This CDR3 has 14 residues. With V trimmed by 4 bases and J by 4 bases, 6 bases remained unmatched. The CDR3 is CASSPRTGRTEAFF. The CDR3 DNA reads TGCGCCAGCAGCCCCCGGACAGGGCGCACTGAAGCTTTCTTT.

The J gene is TRBJ1-2, the V gene TRBV28; the match to TRBD1 covers 7 bases. The V and J ends lost 2 bases and 3 bases, in that order; junction bases with no gene match: 6. Germline lookup yields CDR1 MDHEN and CDR2 SYDVKM. The CDR3 runs to 15 residues. DNA of the CDR3: TGTGCCAGCAGTTTAATAGGGACAGTACACTATGGCTACACCTTC. Translated, it gives CASSLIGTVHYGYTF.

The CDR3 reads CASSQDPGTGSDTQYF. CDR3 coding DNA: TGCGCCAGCAGCCAAGATCCCGGGACAGGGTCAGATACGCAGTATTTT. This chain links TRBV4-3 with TRBJ2-3; 9 bases agree with TRBD1. Germline CDR1 reads LGHNA; CDR2 reads YSLEER. With V trimmed by 0 bases and J by 4 bases, 5 bases remained unmatched. The CDR3 loop spans 16 amino acids.

The J gene is TRBJ1-1, the V gene TRBV10-3; maybe TRBD1 (6 bases). Germline CDR1 ENHRY, CDR2 SYGVKD. The CDR3 runs to 14 residues. The ends were cut back, 3 bases at V and 4 bases at J, with 12 bases in the middle. CDR3 coding DNA: TGTGCCATCAGTGACATAGTGGGGGCCACTGAAGCTTTCTTT. This gives the protein CAISDIVGATEAFF.

This chain joins TRBV9 and TRBJ1-5; 10 bases align to TRBD1. Looked up from germline, CDR1 is SGDLS and CDR2 is YYNGEE. V lost 3 bases to trimming and J lost 6 bases; unmatched junction nucleotides: 6. The CDR3 spans 15 residues. The CDR3 region is CASSETGGAGQPQHF. The CDR3 coding sequence is TGTGCCAGCAGCGAGACAGGGGGCGCAGGTCAGCCCCAGCATTTT.

The chain recombines TRBV5-1 with TRBJ1-3, with D maybe TRBD1 (6 bases). Trimming removed 4 bases from V and 2 bases from J, with 13 bases in between. The CDR3 contains 15 residues. From germline, CDR1 is SGHRS and CDR2 YFSETQ. In DNA, the CDR3 is TGCGCCAGCAGCCTGGACAGTTTAACTGGAAACACCATATATTTT. It codes for CASSLDSLTGNTIYF.

The V call is TRBV4-1, the J call TRBJ1-4; 9 nucleotides agree with TRBD1. V trimming: 5 bases; J trimming: 10 bases; junction bases outside the gene matches: 14. The CDR3 spans 16 residues. Germline CDR1 reads MGHRA; CDR2 reads YSYEKL. In DNA, the CDR3 is TGCGCCAGCAGCTCGCGTTTCCGGGACAGGGCTCTAAAACTGTTTTTT. Encoded protein: CASSSRFRDRALKLFF.